Listed here are 27 T cell receptor beta chains from one sample, sequenced in a study of cytomegalovirus exposure and HLA in healthy donors. PCR involved 60 Vbeta and 13 Jbeta primers. Profiled with immunoSEQ multiplex PCR; TCRdb holds only in-frame clones, not every one. The table has about 130,000 clones, over 60% seen once; the top ten hold around 2%. Sequences were obtained from PBMCs. These TCRs come from a man aged 25 to 40 in good health and CMV-seronegative.

This clone was detected only once. CDR3 residues: CASSSTGDYKKNIQYF. Written as DNA, the CDR3 is TGTGCCAGCAGCTCCACCGGCGACTACAAAAAAAACATTCAGTACTTC. V usage is TRBV7-9 and J usage is TRBJ2-4, with D possibly matching TRBD2 (5 bases). Germline V CDR1 and CDR2: SEHNR, FQNEAQ (reference sequence). The CDR3 covers 16 residues. Trimming pared 4 bases from V and 4 bases from J, leaving 17 bases between.

This chain links TRBV7-9 with TRBJ2-2, with 12 positions matching TRBD2. Germline-derived CDR1 and CDR2 are SEHNR and FQNEAQ (reference sequence). The J segment lost 1 base and the V segment lost 4 bases, leaving 1 base of the junction unmatched. CDR3 length equals 16 residues. The CDR3 here is CASSWTSGKNTGELFF. The DNA of the CDR3 is TGTGCCAGCAGCTGGACTAGCGGGAAGAACACCGGGGAGCTGTTTTTT.

This clone was counted only a few times. Compared with germline, one end of the junction differs, possibly owing to a read error. V is TRBV7-7 and J is TRBJ2-2; 13 nucleotides match TRBD2. CDR1 and CDR2 (germline): SSHAT, FNYEAQ (reference sequence). The CDR3 has 16 residues. This CDR3 is CASSLVGLAGAGELFF. For the CDR3, the DNA is TGTGCTAGCAGCTTAGTAGGACTAGCGGGAGCCGGGGAGCTGTTTTTT.

The rearrangement links TRBV2 to TRBJ2-7; TRBD2 matches 11 bases. Germline values: CDR1 SNHLY, CDR2 FYNNEI. The ends lost 7 bases at V and 5 bases at J; junction bases unmatched: 7. The CDR3 sequence is 14 residues long. The CDR3 sequence is CASIQTSGINEQYF. The CDR3 bases are TGTGCCAGCATCCAGACTAGCGGGATTAACGAGCAGTACTTC.

V gene TRBV28 combines with J gene TRBJ2-1; 16 positions agree with TRBD2. This CDR3 spans 16 amino acids. Germline V gene data show CDR1 as MDHEN and CDR2 as SYDVKM. V lost 6 bases to trimming and J lost 6 bases; unmatched junction nucleotides: 5. CDR3 sequence reads: CASSRGTSGRANEQFF. In DNA, the CDR3 is TGTGCCAGCAGCCGAGGGACTAGCGGGAGGGCCAATGAGCAGTTCTTC.

The chain couples TRBV19 to TRBJ1-2; D might be TRBD1 (6 bases). Per germline, CDR1 LNHDA and CDR2 SQIVND (reference sequence). This CDR3 comprises 15 residues. The ends were cut back, 5 bases at V and 4 bases at J, with 17 bases in the middle. DNA of the CDR3: TGTGCCAGTAGTTTTCTGACAGGTACTGCCTATGGCTACACCTTC. This encodes CASSFLTGTAYGYTF.

The genes are TRBV9 and TRBJ2-1, with 8 positions matching TRBD2. V gave up 4 bases and J gave up 5 bases; unmatched junction bases: 11. There are 16 residues in the CDR3. Germline assignment: CDR1 SGDLS and CDR2 YYNGEE. CDR3 residues: CASSSPRTSRNNEQFF. CDR3 sequence (DNA): TGTGCCAGCAGCTCCCCCCGGACTAGCAGAAACAATGAGCAGTTCTTC.

The chain has TRBV29-1 and TRBJ2-3; 7 bases line up with TRBD2. After removal of 6 bases from V and 4 bases from J, the junction contained 7 bases not matched to a gene. Germline-derived CDR1 and CDR2 are SQVTM and ANQGSEA. The CDR3 runs to 13 residues. The CDR3 loop is CSVPAGVADTQYF. The CDR3 DNA sequence: TGCAGCGTCCCCGCGGGAGTAGCAGATACGCAGTATTTT.

DNA for the CDR3: TGTGCCAGCAGCCAAGCTCCTAGCGGGAGAGCGAGGGGCTACAATGAGCAGTTCTTC. Its protein product is CASSQAPSGRARGYNEQFF. The rearrangement uses TRBV4-2 and TRBJ2-1; 10 bases are a match to TRBD2. Germline V gene lookup returns CDR1 LGHNA and CDR2 YNFKEQ. The ends lost 1 base at V and 3 bases at J; junction bases unmatched: 12. CDR3 size: 19 residues.

Comments on this clone: Other DNA sequences from this sample encode an identical CDR3 as well. V gene TRBV19 combines with J gene TRBJ2-7, with 7 bases fitting TRBD2. This CDR3 has 14 residues. V gave up 1 base and J gave up 2 bases; unmatched junction bases: 2. Per the germline V gene, CDR1 is LNHDA and CDR2 is SQIVND (reference sequence). The CDR3 region has the DNA TGTGCCAGTAGTATAGCGGGAGGCCCCTACGAGCAGTACTTC. Amino acid sequence: CASSIAGGPYEQYF. Combining the CDR3 with reference TRBV19 and TRBJ2-7 gives the whole variable domain DGGITQSPKYLFRKEGQNVTLSCEQNLNHDAMYWYRQDPGQGLRLIYYSQIVNDFQKGDIAEGYSVSREKKESFPLTVTSAQKNPTAFYLCASSIAGGPYEQYFGPGTRLTVT.

This clone was counted a few times. V and J are TRBV30 and TRBJ1-1; D not certain. Germline V gives CDR1 GTSNPN, CDR2 SVGIG (reference sequence). The CDR3 has 13 amino acids. The ends were cut back, 2 bases at V and 3 bases at J, with 10 bases in the middle. The CDR3 DNA reads TGTGCCTGGAGTTTGAGTTTGCACACTGAAGCTTTCTTT. Amino acids: CAWSLSLHTEAFF.

This clone showed up just a few times. This chain connects TRBV2 to TRBJ1-1; D possibly corresponds to TRBD1 (5 bases). CDR1 is SNHLY and CDR2 is FYNNEI in the germline V gene. This CDR3 spans 15 amino acids. Trimming removed 5 bases from V and 0 bases from J, with 13 bases in between. This CDR3 reads CASSRQKMMNTEAFF. CDR3 DNA sequence: TGTGCCAGCAGTCGACAGAAGATGATGAACACTGAAGCTTTCTTT.

The chain employs TRBV5-4 and TRBJ2-1, with D maybe TRBD2 (5 bases). The length of the CDR3 is 15 residues. Trimming took 4 bases from V and 2 from J, leaving 13 bases between them. Per germline, CDR1 SGHNT and CDR2 YYREEE (reference sequence). CDR3 in DNA: TGTGCCAGCAGCCATAGCGTTAGTCCCTACAATGAGCAGTTCTTC. It encodes CASSHSVSPYNEQFF. Variable domain in full (rest from reference TRBV5-4 and TRBJ2-1): ETGVTQSPTHLIKTRGQQVTLRCSSQSGHNTVSWYQQALGQGPQFIFQYYREEENGRGNFPPRFSGLQFPNYSSELNVNALELDDSALYLCASSHSVSPYNEQFFGPGTRLTVL.

The sample holds a few counts of this clone. The chain uses TRBV6-1 and TRBJ2-6; no clear D gene. Germline CDR1 is MNHNS and CDR2 is SASEGT. V dropped 0 bases and J dropped 0 bases, with 6 bases sitting between them. The CDR3 is made up of 16 amino acids. The DNA of the CDR3 is TGTGCCAGCAGTGAAGCTGTAGCCTCTGGGGCCAACGTCCTGACTTTC. It translates to CASSEAVASGANVLTF.

This clone appeared a few times. The chain combines TRBV5-1 with TRBJ1-3; maybe TRBD1 (6 bases). CDR1 is SGHRS and CDR2 is YFSETQ in the germline V gene. The length of the CDR3 is 15 residues. The V and J ends lost 5 bases and 4 bases respectively, with 16 bases between them. DNA for the CDR3: TGCGCCAGCAGTAATCGGGGGGCGCCGGGAAACACCATATATTTT. As protein: CASSNRGAPGNTIYF.

V gene TRBV4-1 combines with J gene TRBJ1-5; TRBD1 matches 7 bases. CDR3 size: 14 residues. J was trimmed by 5 bases and V by 3 bases; bases with no gene match: 4. Per germline, CDR1 MGHRA and CDR2 YSYEKL. The CDR3 coding sequence is TGCGCCAGCAGCCATCTCGGGACAGATCAGCCCCAGCATTTT. Protein sequence: CASSHLGTDQPQHF.

The chain couples TRBV9 to TRBJ1-3, with D perhaps matching TRBD1 (6 bases). This CDR3 is 17 amino acids long. V shed 0 bases and J shed 0 bases, with 13 bases lying between them. Germline V gene sequence: CDR1 SGDLS, CDR2 YYNGEE. The CDR3 here is CASSVGGGRFSGNTIYF. The CDR3 DNA sequence: TGTGCCAGCAGCGTAGGAGGGGGTAGGTTCTCTGGAAACACCATATATTTT.

The chain links TRBV7-3 to TRBJ1-2; a possible D gene is TRBD1 (6 bases). The length of the CDR3 is 13 residues. With 4 bases removed from V and 8 bases from J, the gap between germline ends came to 14 bases. Germline V gene sequence: CDR1 SGHTA, CDR2 FQGTGA. CDR3 protein: CASSSSGELGYTF. DNA of the CDR3: TGTGCCAGCAGCTCATCAGGGGAGCTGGGCTACACCTTC.

This clone came up many times. The chain uses TRBV6-1 and TRBJ2-1; D remains unclear. Trimming stripped 10 bases from V and 2 bases from J, with 12 bases between. The CDR3 extends over 13 amino acids. Germline CDR1 reads MNHNS; CDR2 reads SASEGT. The CDR3 protein is CATSLLTYNEQFF. Here the CDR3 DNA reads TGTGCCACATCCTTGCTAACCTACAATGAGCAGTTCTTC.

This chain uses TRBV5-1 with TRBJ2-3; 8 nucleotides line up with TRBD2. The CDR3 loop spans 16 amino acids. Germline V gene data show CDR1 as SGHRS and CDR2 as YFSETQ. Trimming cost V 4 bases and J 2 bases; bases outside gene matches: 9. The CDR3 protein is CASSGGAGVATDTQYF. The CDR3 region has the DNA TGCGCCAGCAGCGGGGGAGCGGGAGTAGCCACAGATACGCAGTATTTT.

This chain connects TRBV28 to TRBJ1-1; D gene uncertain. There are 15 residues in the CDR3. From germline, CDR1 is MDHEN and CDR2 SYDVKM. Trimming took 7 bases from V and 4 from J, leaving 19 bases between them. This CDR3 reads CASIPSWGGSTEAFF. The CDR3 coding sequence is TGTGCCAGCATCCCCTCGTGGGGAGGTTCCACTGAAGCTTTCTTT.

The V call is TRBV10-3, the J call TRBJ2-2, with D perhaps TRBD1 (5 bases). Germline V gene data show CDR1 as ENHRY and CDR2 as SYGVKD. The CDR3 sequence is 14 residues long. V gave up 10 bases and J gave up 6 bases, with 18 bases separating them. CDR3: CATDQGERAGELFF. CDR3 in DNA: TGTGCCACCGATCAGGGCGAAAGGGCCGGGGAGCTGTTTTTT.

J is TRBJ2-7 and V is TRBV13; D ambiguous. Trimming took off 1 base at V and 0 bases at J, with 10 bases between the two ends. The germline V gene has CDR1 PRHDT and CDR2 FYEKMQ (reference sequence). The CDR3 runs 15 residues. The CDR3 is CASSLAVASSYEQYF. CDR3 sequence (DNA): TGTGCCAGCAGCTTAGCAGTAGCCAGCTCCTACGAGCAGTACTTC.

This clone was observed once. The rearrangement links TRBV11-2 to TRBJ1-2; D not resolved. The V and J ends lost 0 bases and 2 bases respectively, with 4 bases between them. Germline lookup yields CDR1 SGHAT and CDR2 FQNNGV. The CDR3 covers 13 residues. The CDR3 loop reads CASSLEQNYGYTF. The CDR3 region has the DNA TGTGCCAGCAGCTTAGAACAGAACTATGGCTACACCTTC.

This rearrangement joins TRBV7-9 to TRBJ2-1, with TRBD2 identical over 7 bases. CDR3 length equals 15 residues. Germline CDR1 and CDR2: SEHNR and FQNEAQ (reference sequence). The junction had 9 bases not matched to a gene; V was cut back by 5 bases and J by 5 bases. CDR3 sequence: CASSRDASGHNEQFF. For the CDR3, the DNA is TGTGCCAGCAGCCGGGATGCTAGCGGACACAATGAGCAGTTCTTC.

V gene TRBV4-1 combines with J gene TRBJ2-5; 11 bases are a match to TRBD1. CDR1 and CDR2 (germline): MGHRA, YSYEKL. The CDR3 has 14 residues. V lost 3 bases to trimming and J lost 4 bases; unmatched junction nucleotides: 1. CDR3 sequence: CASSQGTGGETQYF. CDR3 nucleotide sequence: TGCGCCAGCAGCCAGGGGACAGGGGGAGAGACCCAGTACTTC.

This clone has more than one count but fewer than ten. The chain recombines TRBV25-1 with TRBJ1-1; tentatively, D is TRBD1 (5 bases). The CDR3 runs 15 residues. Germline V gene data show CDR1 as MGHDK and CDR2 as SYGVNS. Trimming left V 1 base short and J 1 base short, with 10 bases between. This chain's CDR3 is CASSEWGGPNTEAFF. In DNA form, the CDR3 reads TGTGCCAGCAGTGAATGGGGGGGACCGAACACTGAAGCTTTCTTT.